One sample yielded the 24 T cell receptor beta chains listed below, sequenced in a study of T-cell reconstitution after alpha-beta-depleted transplantation in children. Preparation of the TCRbeta library involved a method that used unique molecular identifiers. TCRdb ran MiXCR on the PCR reads and lists one entry per CDR3 protein. The repertoire holds tens of thousands of distinct CDR3 sequences, with just under 5% as singletons. The sequencing here drew on PBMCs, mostly from graft donor cells, taken 180 days after TCRalphabeta/CD19-depleted stem cell transplant. These receptors all stem from a boy younger than two who had a stem cell transplant for acute myeloid leukemia, so the T cells may come from the graft donor.

The table lists this clonotype with many counts. V usage is TRBV29-1 and J usage is TRBJ2-5; TRBD1 agrees at 9 bases. CDR3 length: 15 residues. CDR1 and CDR2 from the germline V gene are SQVTM and ANQGSEA. The V and J ends lost 1 base and 1 base, in that order; junction bases with no gene match: 4. The CDR3: CSVEGRQGVQETQYF. The CDR3 coding sequence is TGCAGCGTTGAAGGCCGACAGGGGGTCCAAGAGACCCAGTACTTC.

This clonotype was seen at least ten times. The V call is TRBV12-3 or TRBV12-4, the J call TRBJ2-2; D gene uncertain. The CDR3 is made up of 14 amino acids. Deletions cut 3 bases from V and 1 base from J, with 6 bases between. CDR3 region: CASSLHRNTGELFF. CDR3 in DNA: TGTGCCAGCAGTTTGCATAGGAACACCGGGGAGCTGTTTTTT.

In this sample, this clonotype turned up many times. The V and J genes are TRBV5-1 and TRBJ2-3; weak D call: TRBD1 (5 bases). Trimming stripped 1 base from V and 2 bases from J, with 14 bases between. From germline, CDR1 is SGHRS and CDR2 YFSETQ. CDR3 length: 16 residues. CDR3 coding DNA: TGCGCCAGCAGCTTGCCCCAGGACACCAACACAGATACGCAGTATTTT. It yields the protein CASSLPQDTNTDTQYF. The full variable domain, with the rest looked up from reference TRBV5-1 and TRBJ2-3, is KAGVTQTPRYLIKTRGQQVTLSCSPISGHRSVSWYQQTPGQGLQFLFEYFSETQRNKGNFPGRFSGRQFSNSRSEMNVSTLELGDSALYLCASSLPQDTNTDTQYFGPGTRLTVL.

Comments on this clonotype: A much larger clone differs from this one at a single base, so this may be a read error. The CDR3 DNA reads TGTGCCAGCAGTTACCCAGGGTCCAACGAGCAGTACTTC. This gives the protein CASSYPGSNEQYF. V and J are TRBV6-5 and TRBJ2-7, with D possibly being TRBD1 (5 bases). Germline V gene sequence: CDR1 MNHEY, CDR2 SVGAGI. The CDR3 loop spans 13 amino acids. V lost 2 bases and J 5 bases, leaving 10 bases between the germline ends.

This clonotype was seen many times. This rearrangement joins TRBV19 to TRBJ1-2, with a tentative D call TRBD1 (5 bases). CDR1 and CDR2 (germline): LNHDA, SQIVND (reference sequence). Trimming shortened V by 3 bases and J by 4 bases, and 9 bases separated the two germline ends. The CDR3 length is 13 residues. The CDR3 region has the DNA TGTGCCAGTAGTATCGGGGGGATCTATGGCTACACCTTC. Translated, it gives CASSIGGIYGYTF.

This clonotype appeared many times. The CDR3: CASSTDGSTDTQYF. The CDR3, as DNA: TGCGCCAGCAGCACGGACGGGAGCACAGATACGCAGTATTTT. The chain couples TRBV5-1 to TRBJ2-3; no definite D call. CDR1 SGHRS and CDR2 YFSETQ come from the germline V gene. The CDR3 runs to 14 residues. V lost 4 bases and J 0 bases, leaving 9 bases between the germline ends.

This clonotype is termed medium-sized. This chain links TRBV5-1 with TRBJ2-6; TRBD1 agrees at 7 bases. Germline V gives CDR1 SGHRS, CDR2 YFSETQ. This CDR3 is 16 amino acids long. V shed 0 bases and J 2 bases; nucleotides not matched to a gene: 2. In DNA, the CDR3 is TGCGCCAGCAGCTTGGGGGGACAGACTGGGGCCAACGTCCTGACTTTC. This sequence encodes CASSLGGQTGANVLTF.

This chain links TRBV5-8 with TRBJ2-4; unclear D gene. There are 15 residues in the CDR3. V was shortened by 2 bases and J by 0 bases, with 9 bases between the two germline ends. Germline V gives CDR1 SGHTS, CDR2 YDEGEE. CDR3 DNA sequence: TGTGCCAGCAGCTTTTTTGGGGTAGCCAAAAACATTCAGTACTTC. Translated, it gives CASSFFGVAKNIQYF.

At least ten counts were recorded for this clonotype. J is TRBJ2-3 and V is TRBV9; D possibly corresponds to TRBD2 (6 bases). The CDR3 loop spans 14 amino acids. Germline V gene sequence: CDR1 SGDLS, CDR2 YYNGEE. With 1 base removed from V and 2 bases from J, the gap between germline ends came to 8 bases. Here the CDR3 reads CASSVQDYTDTQYF. The CDR3 bases are TGTGCCAGCAGCGTACAGGACTACACAGATACGCAGTATTTT.

At least ten counts were recorded for this clonotype. The V call is TRBV10-3, the J call TRBJ2-7, with 9 bases identical to TRBD1. The CDR3 sequence is 14 residues long. The V gene end was trimmed by 4 bases and the J gene end by 5 bases; junction bases not matched to a gene: 6. The V gene's germline CDR1 is ENHRY and CDR2 SYGVKD. CDR3 sequence: CAISGGQGSDEQYF. DNA of the CDR3: TGTGCCATCAGTGGGGGACAGGGTAGCGACGAGCAGTACTTC.

This clonotype was recorded many times. V is TRBV7-9 and J is TRBJ1-3; 7 bases align to TRBD1. The CDR3 length is 16 residues. CDR1 SEHNR and CDR2 FQNEAQ come from the germline V gene (reference sequence). The V and J ends lost 5 bases and 8 bases, in that order; junction bases with no gene match: 15. The CDR3 DNA is TGTGCCAGCAGCCACGCCGGGACAGTAAGAGGATACACCATATATTTT. Translating gives CASSHAGTVRGYTIYF.

This clonotype has at least ten counts. The chain combines TRBV7-2 with TRBJ2-3; 8 nucleotides align to TRBD2. This CDR3 contains 16 residues. Germline loops: CDR1 SGHTA, CDR2 FQGNSA. Germline trimming cut 4 bases from V and 5 bases from J; bases unmatched to any gene: 11. The CDR3 region is CASSYRAGGSKDTQYF. The CDR3 DNA is TGTGCCAGCAGCTATAGGGCGGGGGGTTCGAAAGATACGCAGTATTTT.

This clonotype has at least ten counts. This chain joins TRBV9 and TRBJ1-5; TRBD1 matches at 7 bases. The CDR3 extends over 14 amino acids. V trimming: 7 bases; J trimming: 0 bases; junction bases outside the gene matches: 4. Germline loops: CDR1 SGDLS, CDR2 YYNGEE. DNA of the CDR3: TGTGCCAGCGGAGGGGGCTATAGCAATCAGCCCCAGCATTTT. Translating gives CASGGGYSNQPQHF. The entire variable domain, with the rest obtained from reference TRBV9 and TRBJ1-5, is as follows: DSGVTQTPKHLITATGQRVTLRCSPRSGDLSVYWYQQSLDQGLQFLIQYYNGEERAKGNILERFSAQQFPDLHSELNLSSLELGDSALYFCASGGGYSNQPQHFGDGTRLSIL.

This clonotype was seen ten or more times. The chain is built from TRBV20-1 and TRBJ2-3, with 8 bases aligning to TRBD2. The CDR3 consists of 17 residues. The junction had 13 bases not matched to a gene; V was cut back by 4 bases and J by 1 base. CDR1 DFQATT and CDR2 SNEGSKA come from the germline V gene (reference sequence). The CDR3 sequence: CSATLSRPTSGTDTQYF. As DNA, the CDR3 is TGCAGTGCTACCCTCTCCCGGCCGACTAGCGGCACAGATACGCAGTATTTT.

This clonotype occurred many times. The chain employs TRBV4-3 and TRBJ2-2, with a weak D call TRBD2 (7 bases). Germline assignment: CDR1 LGHNA and CDR2 YSLEER. This CDR3 region has 16 residues. Trimming removed 3 bases from V and 5 bases from J, with 16 bases in between. The CDR3 bases are TGCGCCAGCAGCCAGTATGGGAGGGGGGCGACCGGGGAGCTGTTTTTT. Its translation: CASSQYGRGATGELFF.

Turning to this clonotype: A clone one base away is much larger, so this may be a read error. CDR3 residues: CAGSPEGLAGQETQYF. CDR3 in DNA: TGTGCCGGCAGCCCCGAGGGACTAGCGGGGCAAGAGACCCAGTACTTC. This chain links TRBV11-3 with TRBJ2-5, with 13 bases aligning to TRBD2. The CDR3 contains 16 residues. Germline-derived CDR1 and CDR2 are SGHNT and YENEEA. The whole variable domain, filled in from reference TRBV11-3 and TRBJ2-5, reads EAGVVQSPRYKIIEKKQPVAFWCNPISGHNTLYWYLQNLGQGPELLIRYENEEAVDDSQLPKDRFSAERLKGVDSTLKIQPAELGDSAVYLCAGSPEGLAGQETQYFGPGTRLLVL.

This clonotype was recorded at least ten times. J is TRBJ1-6 and V is TRBV7-9; tentative D call: TRBD1 (6 bases). The CDR3 is 16 residues long. Trimming removed 0 bases at V and 4 bases at J, with 10 bases between. Germline CDR1 SEHNR, CDR2 FQNEAQ (reference sequence). For the CDR3, the DNA is TGTGCCAGCAGCTTAGCCGGACAGCCATATAATTCACCCCTCCACTTT. Translation gives CASSLAGQPYNSPLHF. Supplemented by reference TRBV7-9 and TRBJ1-6, the full variable domain reads DTGVSQNPRHKITKRGQNVTFRCDPISEHNRLYWYRQTLGQGPEFLTYFQNEAQLEKSRLLSDRFSAERPKGSFSTLEIQRTEQGDSAMYLCASSLAGQPYNSPLHFGNGTRLTVT.

This clonotype appeared many times. The chain carries TRBV18 and TRBJ1-5, with D possibly TRBD1 on 5 matching bases. V was trimmed by 4 bases and J by 7 bases, leaving 23 bases between them. The CDR3 sequence is 17 residues long. CDR1 and CDR2 (germline): KGHSH, LQKENI. The CDR3 region has the DNA TGTGCCAGCTCACTTCTTCAAGGAAGGGGACTCGGACAGCCCCAGCATTTT. Its protein is CASSLLQGRGLGQPQHF. Combining the CDR3 with reference TRBV18 and TRBJ1-5 gives the whole variable domain NAGVMQNPRHLVRRRGQEARLRCSPMKGHSHVYWYRQLPEEGLKFMVYLQKENIIDESGMPKERFSAEFPKEGPSILRIQQVVRGDSAAYFCASSLLQGRGLGQPQHFGDGTRLSIL.

This clonotype was observed many times. The CDR3 nucleotides are TGCAGCGTGCTCTGGCCACTCCAAGAGACCCAGTACTTC. This encodes CSVLWPLQETQYF. This chain connects TRBV29-1 to TRBJ2-5; D is ambiguous. The V end lost 6 bases, the J end lost 1 base, and 12 bases lay between the germline ends. CDR3 length equals 13 residues. CDR1 and CDR2 from the germline V gene are SQVTM and ANQGSEA.

This clonotype showed up many times. CDR3 bases: TGTGCCAGCAGCTTACTAAGGAGCAGGGCCCAAGAGACCCAGTACTTC. Translated, it gives CASSLLRSRAQETQYF. This chain joins TRBV5-6 and TRBJ2-5, with D perhaps TRBD1 (5 bases). Trimming removed 2 bases from V and 1 base from J, with 15 bases in between. The CDR3 runs 16 residues. Germline loops: CDR1 SGHDT, CDR2 YYEEEE.

This clonotype has ten or more counts. The V gene is TRBV10-3, the J gene TRBJ2-3; D unresolved. The CDR3 is made up of 13 amino acids. The V end lost 4 bases, the J end lost 3 bases, and 8 bases lay between the germline ends. The V gene's germline CDR1 is ENHRY and CDR2 SYGVKD. CDR3 coding DNA: TGTGCCATCAGTGGCCTAGGAACAGATACGCAGTATTTT. It translates to CAISGLGTDTQYF.

This clonotype was detected a few times. This sequence joins TRBV12-3 or TRBV12-4 and TRBJ2-1; D remains ambiguous. The CDR3 consists of 11 residues. Trimming removed 7 bases at V and 6 bases at J, with 7 bases between. CDR3 nucleotides: TGTGCCAGCACACCTTCCAATGAGCAGTTCTTC. This codes for CASTPSNEQFF.

At least ten counts were recorded for this clonotype. The gene calls are TRBV6-5 and TRBJ1-4; 10 bases agree with TRBD1. Losses at the gene ends were 1 base for V and 5 bases for J; bases not matched to a gene: 1. The CDR3 runs 15 residues. Germline V gene sequence: CDR1 MNHEY, CDR2 SVGAGI. The CDR3 sequence: CASSYWGQGNEKLFF. The CDR3 bases are TGTGCCAGCAGTTACTGGGGACAGGGGAATGAAAAACTGTTTTTT.

The chain couples TRBV5-6 to TRBJ1-1; D not certain. Germline assignment: CDR1 SGHDT and CDR2 YYEEEE. V was shortened by 7 bases and J by 5 bases, with 12 bases between the two germline ends. The CDR3 covers 12 residues. The CDR3 coding sequence is TGTGCCAGCGGCCCCGGGCGGACTGAAGCTTTCTTT. It codes for CASGPGRTEAFF.